This T cell receptor beta chain was found in a study of CD8 T cells in ankylosing spondylitis. General study points: With a CD8+ phenotype, disease-linked clones were relatively rare in peripheral blood.

From the 5' RACE reads, TCRdb called clonotypes with MiXCR, one entry per CDR3 protein. This table has under 300,000 distinct CDR3 sequences, roughly a tenth appearing once. In its sample, this clonotype was seen many times. The antigen is unknown. From germline, CDR1 is DFQATT and CDR2 SNEGSKA (reference sequence). The CDR3 runs to 13 residues. Trimming at V came to 2 bases and at J to 2 bases, leaving 2 bases not matched to a gene. Input material: blood, either unsorted or a sorted T cell fraction (not recorded which). The chain carries TRBV20-1 and TRBJ1-1; 7 bases are a match to TRBD1. This receptor was obtained from a male donor with ankylosing spondylitis or in good health (not recorded which). The chain's CDR3 is CSARQGENTEAFF. The DNA of the CDR3 is TGCAGTGCTAGACAGGGGGAAAACACTGAAGCTTTCTTT.